This T cell receptor (beta chain) appears in the sequencing data of a study of graft-versus-host responses after intestinal transplantation. Study context: Recipients got multivisceral, liver-intestinal, or isolated intestinal transplants. General study points: Ileal or blood samples showed some GvH clones first, and such clones were also found in recipient marrow. Patients with graft-donor T cell macrochimerism had high graft-versus-host to host-versus-graft clonal ratios in allografts.

The CDR3 loop spans 16 amino acids. Germline lookup yields CDR1 SNHLY and CDR2 FYNNEI. Between the trimmed V and J ends, which lost 6 bases and 1 base, there was a span of 16 bases. Details on this clone: Its antigen is unknown.

The table came from immunoSEQ multiplex PCR; TCRdb's copy has only in-frame clones and leaves some out. The table shows tens of thousands of clones, with 91% occurring only once. The sample in question was PBMCs, obtained around 330 days after intestinal transplant. V and J are TRBV2 and TRBJ1-3; a possible D gene is TRBD1 (6 bases). The sequence was collected from a human patient who received an intestinal transplant, so some T cells may come from the graft donor. The CDR3 bases are TGTGCCAGCAGCGCCTCAGGGGCCAAATCTGGAAACACCATATATTTT. Its translation: CASSASGAKSGNTIYF.